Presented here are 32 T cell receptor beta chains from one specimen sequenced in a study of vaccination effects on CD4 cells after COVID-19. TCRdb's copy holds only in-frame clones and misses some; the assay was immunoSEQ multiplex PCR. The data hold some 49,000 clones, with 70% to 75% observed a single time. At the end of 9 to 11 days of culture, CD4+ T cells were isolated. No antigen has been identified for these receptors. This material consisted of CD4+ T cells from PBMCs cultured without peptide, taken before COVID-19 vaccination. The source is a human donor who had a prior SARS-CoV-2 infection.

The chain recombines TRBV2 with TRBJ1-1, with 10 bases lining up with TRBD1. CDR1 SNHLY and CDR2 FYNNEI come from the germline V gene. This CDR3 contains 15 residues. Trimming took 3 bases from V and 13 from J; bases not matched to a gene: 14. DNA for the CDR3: TGTGCCAGCAGTGATTCTTCCGGGACAGGGGAGAGAGGTTTCTTT. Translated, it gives CASSDSSGTGERGFF.

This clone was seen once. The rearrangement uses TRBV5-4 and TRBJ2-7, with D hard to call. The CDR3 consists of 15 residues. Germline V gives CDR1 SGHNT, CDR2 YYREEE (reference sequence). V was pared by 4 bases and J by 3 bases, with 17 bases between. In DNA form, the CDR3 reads TGTGCCAGCAGCCTGGGTCATGGGGTAGTCTACGAGCAGTACTTC. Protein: CASSLGHGVVYEQYF. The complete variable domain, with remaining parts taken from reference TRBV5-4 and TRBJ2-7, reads ETGVTQSPTHLIKTRGQQVTLRCSSQSGHNTVSWYQQALGQGPQFIFQYYREEENGRGNFPPRFSGLQFPNYSSELNVNALELDDSALYLCASSLGHGVVYEQYFGPGTRLTVT.

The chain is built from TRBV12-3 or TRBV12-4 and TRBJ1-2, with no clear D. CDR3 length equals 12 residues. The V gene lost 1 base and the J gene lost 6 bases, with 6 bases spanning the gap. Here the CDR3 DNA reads TGTGCCAGCAGTTTAGAATTGGATGGCTACACCTTC. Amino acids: CASSLELDGYTF.

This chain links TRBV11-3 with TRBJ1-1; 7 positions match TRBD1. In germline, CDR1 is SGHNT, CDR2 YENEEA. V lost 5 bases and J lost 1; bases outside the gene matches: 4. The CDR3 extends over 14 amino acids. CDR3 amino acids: CASSRQGKNTEAFF. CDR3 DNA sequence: TGTGCCAGCAGCCGACAGGGAAAGAACACTGAAGCTTTCTTT.

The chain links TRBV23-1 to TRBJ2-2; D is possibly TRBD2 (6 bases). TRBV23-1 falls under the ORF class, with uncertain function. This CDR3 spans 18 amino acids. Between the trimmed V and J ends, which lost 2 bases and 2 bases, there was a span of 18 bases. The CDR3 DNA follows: TGCGCCAGCAGTCAACCCTCCCGGCGGACTACAAACACCGGGGAGCTGTTTTTT. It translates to CASSQPSRRTTNTGELFF.

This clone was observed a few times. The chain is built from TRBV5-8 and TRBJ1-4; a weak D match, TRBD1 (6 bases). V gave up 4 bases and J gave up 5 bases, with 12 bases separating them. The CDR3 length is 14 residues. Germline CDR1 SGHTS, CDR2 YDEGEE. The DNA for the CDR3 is TGTGCCAGCAGCCATCGGACAGAGAATGAAAAACTGTTTTTT. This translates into CASSHRTENEKLFF.

For the CDR3, the DNA is TGTGCCAGCAGCCTAGCCCTCGGGGGGGCGCGGGATGGCTACACCTTC. Residues: CASSLALGGARDGYTF. The chain recombines TRBV4-2 with TRBJ1-2; tentatively, D is TRBD1 (6 bases). This CDR3 is built from 16 residues. The ends were cut back, 4 bases at V and 6 bases at J, with 21 bases in the middle. Germline CDR1 and CDR2: LGHNA and YNFKEQ.

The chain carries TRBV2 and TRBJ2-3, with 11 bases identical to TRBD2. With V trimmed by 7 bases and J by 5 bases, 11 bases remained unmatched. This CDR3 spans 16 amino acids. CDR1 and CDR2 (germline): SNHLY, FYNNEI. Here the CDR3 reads CASIRTLAGAQDTQYF. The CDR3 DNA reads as TGTGCCAGCATCCGAACACTAGCGGGAGCCCAAGATACGCAGTATTTT.

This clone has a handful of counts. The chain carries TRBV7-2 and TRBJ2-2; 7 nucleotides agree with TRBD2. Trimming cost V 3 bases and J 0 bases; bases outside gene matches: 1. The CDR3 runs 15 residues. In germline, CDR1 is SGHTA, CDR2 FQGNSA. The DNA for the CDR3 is TGTGCCAGCAGCTTGGGACTAACGAACACCGGGGAGCTGTTTTTT. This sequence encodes CASSLGLTNTGELFF.

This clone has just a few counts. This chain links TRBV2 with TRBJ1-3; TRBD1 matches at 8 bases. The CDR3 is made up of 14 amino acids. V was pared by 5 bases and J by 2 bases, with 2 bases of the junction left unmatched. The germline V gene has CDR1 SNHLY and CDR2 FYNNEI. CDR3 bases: TGTGCCAGCAGTTCACAGGGGGCTGGAAACACCATATATTTT. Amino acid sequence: CASSSQGAGNTIYF.

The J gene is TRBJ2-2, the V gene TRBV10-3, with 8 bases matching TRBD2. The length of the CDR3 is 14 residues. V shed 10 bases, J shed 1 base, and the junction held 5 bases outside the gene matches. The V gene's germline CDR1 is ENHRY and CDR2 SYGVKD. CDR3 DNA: TGTGCCACCGTAGCGGGAAAGAACACCGGGGAGCTGTTTTTT. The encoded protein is CATVAGKNTGELFF.

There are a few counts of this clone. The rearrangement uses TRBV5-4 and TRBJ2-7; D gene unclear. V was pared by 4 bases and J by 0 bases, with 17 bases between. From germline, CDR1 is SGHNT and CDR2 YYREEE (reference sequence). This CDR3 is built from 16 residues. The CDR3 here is CASSESAVVSSYEQYF. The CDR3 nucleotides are TGTGCCAGCAGCGAATCCGCAGTCGTCAGCTCCTACGAGCAGTACTTC.

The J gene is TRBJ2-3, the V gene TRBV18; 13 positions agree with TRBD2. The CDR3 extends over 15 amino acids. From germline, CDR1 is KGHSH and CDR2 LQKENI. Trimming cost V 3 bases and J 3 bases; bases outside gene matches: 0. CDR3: CASSPGLAGTDTQYF. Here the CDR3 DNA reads TGTGCCAGCTCACCGGGACTAGCGGGGACAGATACGCAGTATTTT.

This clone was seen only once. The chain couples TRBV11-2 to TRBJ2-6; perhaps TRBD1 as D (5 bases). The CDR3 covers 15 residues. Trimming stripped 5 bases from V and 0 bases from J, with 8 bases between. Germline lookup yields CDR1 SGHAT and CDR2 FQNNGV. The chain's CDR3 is CASSTRVSGANVLTF. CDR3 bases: TGTGCCAGCAGCACCAGGGTCTCTGGGGCCAACGTCCTGACTTTC.

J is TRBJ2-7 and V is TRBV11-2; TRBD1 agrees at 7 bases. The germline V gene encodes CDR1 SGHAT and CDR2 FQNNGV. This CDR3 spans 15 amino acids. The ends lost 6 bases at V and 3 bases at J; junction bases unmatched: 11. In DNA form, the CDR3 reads TGTGCCAGCAGGCACAGGGGAAATATGAACTACGAGCAGTACTTC. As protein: CASRHRGNMNYEQYF.

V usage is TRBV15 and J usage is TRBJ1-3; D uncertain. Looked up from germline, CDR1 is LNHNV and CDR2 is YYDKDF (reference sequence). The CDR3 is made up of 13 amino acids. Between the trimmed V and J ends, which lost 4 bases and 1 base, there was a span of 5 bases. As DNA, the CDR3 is TGTGCCACCAGCATAGAGTCTGGAAACACCATATATTTT. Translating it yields CATSIESGNTIYF.

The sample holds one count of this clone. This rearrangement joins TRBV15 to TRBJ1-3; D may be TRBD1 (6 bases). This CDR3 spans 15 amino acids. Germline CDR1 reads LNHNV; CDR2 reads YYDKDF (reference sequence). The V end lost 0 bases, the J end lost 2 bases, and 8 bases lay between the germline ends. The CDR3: CATSRDPGAGNTIYF. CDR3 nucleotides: TGTGCCACCAGCAGAGATCCAGGGGCTGGAAACACCATATATTTT. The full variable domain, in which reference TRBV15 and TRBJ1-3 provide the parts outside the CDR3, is DAMVIQNPRYQVTQFGKPVTLSCSQTLNHNVMYWYQQKSSQAPKLLFHYYDKDFNNEADTPDNFQSRRPNTSFCFLDIRSPGLGDTAMYLCATSRDPGAGNTIYFGEGSWLTVV.

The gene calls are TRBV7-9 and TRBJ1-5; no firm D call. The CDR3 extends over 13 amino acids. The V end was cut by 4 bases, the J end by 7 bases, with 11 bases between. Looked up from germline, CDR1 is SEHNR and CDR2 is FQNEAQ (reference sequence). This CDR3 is CASSYLGSQPQHF. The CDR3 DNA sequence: TGTGCCAGCAGCTACCTCGGGAGCCAGCCCCAGCATTTT.

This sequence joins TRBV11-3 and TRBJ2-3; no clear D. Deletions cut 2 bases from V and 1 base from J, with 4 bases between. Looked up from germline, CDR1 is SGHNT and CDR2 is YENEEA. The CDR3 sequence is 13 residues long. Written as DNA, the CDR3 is TGTGCCAGCAGCTTAACAGGCACAGATACGCAGTATTTT. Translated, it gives CASSLTGTDTQYF.

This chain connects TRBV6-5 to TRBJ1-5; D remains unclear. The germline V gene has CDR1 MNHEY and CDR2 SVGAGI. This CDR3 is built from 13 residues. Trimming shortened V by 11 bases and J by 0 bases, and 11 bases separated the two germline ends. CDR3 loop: CAAAQNSNQPQHF. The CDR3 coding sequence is TGTGCCGCTGCCCAAAATAGCAATCAGCCCCAGCATTTT.

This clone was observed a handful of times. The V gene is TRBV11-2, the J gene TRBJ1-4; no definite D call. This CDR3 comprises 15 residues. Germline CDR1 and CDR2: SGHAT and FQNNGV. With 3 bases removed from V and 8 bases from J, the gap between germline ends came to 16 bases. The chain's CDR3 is CASSFNGISEEKLFF. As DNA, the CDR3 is TGTGCCAGCAGCTTTAACGGTATCTCGGAAGAAAAACTGTTTTTT.

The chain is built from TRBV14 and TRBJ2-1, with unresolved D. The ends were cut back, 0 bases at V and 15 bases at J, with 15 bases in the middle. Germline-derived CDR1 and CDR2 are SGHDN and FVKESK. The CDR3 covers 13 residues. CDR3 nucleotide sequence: TGTGCCAGCAGCCAAGAGATCGATAGCCTCCCGTTCTTC. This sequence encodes CASSQEIDSLPFF.

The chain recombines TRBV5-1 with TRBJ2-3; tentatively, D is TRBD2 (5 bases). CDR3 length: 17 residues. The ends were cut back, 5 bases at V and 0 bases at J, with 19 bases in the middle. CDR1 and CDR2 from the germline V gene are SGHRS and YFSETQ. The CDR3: CASSLSPPGGSTDTQYF. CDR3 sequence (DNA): TGCGCCAGCAGTCTCTCCCCCCCTGGCGGGAGCACAGATACGCAGTATTTT.

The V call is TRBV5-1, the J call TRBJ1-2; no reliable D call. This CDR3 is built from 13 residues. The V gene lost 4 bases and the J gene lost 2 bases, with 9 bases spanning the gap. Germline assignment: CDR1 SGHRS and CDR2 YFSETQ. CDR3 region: CASSPEGNYGYTF. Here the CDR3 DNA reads TGCGCCAGCAGCCCGGAAGGGAACTATGGCTACACCTTC.

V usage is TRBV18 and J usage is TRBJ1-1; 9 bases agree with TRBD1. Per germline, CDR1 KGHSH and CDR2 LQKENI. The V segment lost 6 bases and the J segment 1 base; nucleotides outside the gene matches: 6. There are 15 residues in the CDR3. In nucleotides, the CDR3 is TGTGCCAGCTCCCCGGGACAGGGATCGAACACTGAAGCTTTCTTT. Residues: CASSPGQGSNTEAFF.

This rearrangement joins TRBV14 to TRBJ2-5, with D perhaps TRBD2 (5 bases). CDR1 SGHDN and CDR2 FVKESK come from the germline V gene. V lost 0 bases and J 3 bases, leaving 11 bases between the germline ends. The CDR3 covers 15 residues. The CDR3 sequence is CASSQDEGGKETQYF. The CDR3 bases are TGTGCCAGCAGCCAAGACGAGGGCGGCAAAGAGACCCAGTACTTC. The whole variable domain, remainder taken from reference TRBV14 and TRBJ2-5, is EAGVTQFPSHSVIEKGQTVTLRCDPISGHDNLYWYRRVMGKEIKFLLHFVKESKQDESGMPNNRFLAERTGGTYSTLKVQPAELEDSGVYFCASSQDEGGKETQYFGPGTRLLVL.

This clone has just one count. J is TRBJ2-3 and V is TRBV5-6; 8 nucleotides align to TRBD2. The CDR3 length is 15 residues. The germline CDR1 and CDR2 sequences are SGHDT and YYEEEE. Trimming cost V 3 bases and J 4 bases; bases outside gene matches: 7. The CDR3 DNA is TGTGCCAGCAGCTCTTTGCGGGGGGCCCCAGATACGCAGTATTTT. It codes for CASSSLRGAPDTQYF.

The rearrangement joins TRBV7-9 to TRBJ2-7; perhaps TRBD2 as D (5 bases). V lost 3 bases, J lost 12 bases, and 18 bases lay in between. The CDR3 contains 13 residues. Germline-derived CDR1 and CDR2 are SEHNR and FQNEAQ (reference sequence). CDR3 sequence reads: CASSFEGSLAGYF. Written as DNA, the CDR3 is TGTGCCAGCAGCTTTGAAGGGTCCCTCGCGGGGTACTTC.

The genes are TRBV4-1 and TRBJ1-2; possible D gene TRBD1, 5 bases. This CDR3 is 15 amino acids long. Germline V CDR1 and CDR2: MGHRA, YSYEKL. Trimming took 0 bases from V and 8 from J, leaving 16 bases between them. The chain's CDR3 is CASSQERQGVGGYTF. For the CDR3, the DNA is TGCGCCAGCAGCCAAGAACGCCAGGGAGTAGGGGGCTACACCTTC.

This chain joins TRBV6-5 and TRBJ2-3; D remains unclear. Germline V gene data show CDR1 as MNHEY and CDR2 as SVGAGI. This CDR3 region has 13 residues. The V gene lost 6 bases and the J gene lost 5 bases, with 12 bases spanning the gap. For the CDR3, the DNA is TGTGCCAGCAGGCGACCTCCGGGAGATACGCAGTATTTT. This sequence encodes CASRRPPGDTQYF.

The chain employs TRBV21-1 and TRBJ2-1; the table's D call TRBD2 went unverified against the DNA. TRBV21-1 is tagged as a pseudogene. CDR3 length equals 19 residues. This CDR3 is CASSKAVASGRSSYNEQFF. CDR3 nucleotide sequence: TGTGCCAGCAGCAAAGCCGTGGCTAGCGGGAGGTCATCCTACAATGAGCAGTTCTTC.

The CDR3: CASSLWGQRYNEQFF. The CDR3 coding sequence is TGTGCCAGTAGTCTCTGGGGGCAACGGTACAATGAGCAGTTCTTC. The chain joins TRBV19 to TRBJ2-1, with D perhaps TRBD1 (6 bases). Trimming shortened V by 5 bases and J by 4 bases, and 15 bases separated the two germline ends. This CDR3 comprises 15 residues. Germline CDR1 reads LNHDA; CDR2 reads SQIVND (reference sequence). The complete variable domain, with remaining parts taken from reference TRBV19 and TRBJ2-1, reads DGGITQSPKYLFRKEGQNVTLSCEQNLNHDAMYWYRQDPGQGLRLIYYSQIVNDFQKGDIAEGYSVSREKKESFPLTVTSAQKNPTAFYLCASSLWGQRYNEQFFGPGTRLTVL.